The clone carrying this TCR beta chain was seen only a few times. Its antigen is not identified. The sample originates from a study of T cells in Graves' hyperthyroidism and ophthalmopathy. Regarding the study as a whole: Blood also carried most thyroid clonotypes expanded above 0.001.

The source material, RNA transcripts, was used to amplify TCR beta CDR3 regions. The study used the HTBI primer set for a first-round RT-PCR of the TCR CDR3. TCRdb reprocessed the multiplex PCR reads via MiXCR and lists one record per CDR3 protein. The table has 690,000 or so distinct CDR3 sequences, under 20% seen once; the top ten hold over 15%. This CDR3 has 15 amino acids. J gave up 6 bases and V 0 bases, and 7 bases lay outside the gene matches. Germline lookup yields CDR1 DFQATT and CDR2 SNEGSKA (reference sequence). The sample of blood was obtained at first hyperthyroidism diagnosis (before any ophthalmopathy symptoms).

The gene calls are TRBV20-1 and TRBJ2-7; 11 bases map to TRBD1. Sequenced: blood. The receptor was isolated from a woman aged 45-65 years with Graves' hyperthyroidism that later progressed to Graves' ophthalmopathy. The CDR3 sequence: CSAREPGQGVFEQYF. For the CDR3, the DNA is TGCAGTGCTAGAGAACCGGGACAGGGGGTTTTCGAGCAGTACTTC.